These 21 T cell receptor beta chains were sequenced from one sample in a study of T cell changes during pregnancy in multiple sclerosis. TCRdb's copy holds only in-frame clones and misses some; the assay was immunoSEQ multiplex PCR. The sample holds about 55,000 clones, around 90% seen once. Sample: CD4+ T cells from peripheral blood mononuclear cells, taken in the first trimester of pregnancy. Receptors originate from a female donor with multiple sclerosis, enrolled in a pregnancy study.

This chain connects TRBV2 to TRBJ1-6; D is uncertain. Germline CDR1 reads SNHLY; CDR2 reads FYNNEI. The CDR3 covers 16 residues. The V and J ends lost 5 bases and 10 bases respectively, with 21 bases between them. CDR3 amino acids: CASSHQTPRAGSPLHF. CDR3 DNA sequence: TGTGCCAGCAGTCATCAGACACCCAGAGCTGGGTCACCCCTCCACTTT.

The chain links TRBV15 to TRBJ2-7, with 13 bases identical to TRBD2. With 1 base clipped from V and 4 bases from J, the junction kept 7 bases outside the gene matches. This CDR3 is built from 17 residues. Germline CDR1 LNHNV, CDR2 YYDKDF (reference sequence). This CDR3 reads CATSRGGTGLAGYEQYF. In nucleotides, the CDR3 is TGTGCCACCAGCAGAGGCGGAACGGGACTAGCGGGATACGAGCAGTACTTC.

The rearrangement uses TRBV6-6 and TRBJ2-5; 7 bases line up with TRBD2. The germline V gene has CDR1 MNHNY and CDR2 SVGAGI (reference sequence). The CDR3 loop spans 14 amino acids. Trimming cost V 5 bases and J 0 bases; bases outside gene matches: 3. The CDR3, as DNA: TGTGCCAGCAGTATGGGGACTAACCAAGAGACCCAGTACTTC. Its translation is CASSMGTNQETQYF.

The chain links TRBV7-3 to TRBJ1-6; 9 bases line up with TRBD1. Trimming at V came to 10 bases and at J to 8 bases, leaving 24 bases not matched to a gene. CDR1 SGHTA and CDR2 FQGTGA come from the germline V gene. CDR3 length: 19 residues. Written as DNA, the CDR3 is TGTGCCACCCCCTTTCATGACCAGGGACAGGGACTTTCCTATTCACCCCTCCACTTT. Its translation: CATPFHDQGQGLSYSPLHF.

The chain employs TRBV29-1 and TRBJ1-1, with D tentatively TRBD1 (6 bases). V was shortened by 5 bases and J by 1 base, with 17 bases between the two germline ends. CDR1 and CDR2 (germline): SQVTM, ANQGSEA. The CDR3 contains 15 residues. Here the CDR3 reads CSVPGTSKGNTEAFF. CDR3 DNA sequence: TGCAGCGTTCCCGGGACATCTAAAGGGAACACTGAAGCTTTCTTT.

The chain links TRBV10-3 to TRBJ1-1, with 10 nucleotides matching TRBD1. This CDR3 has 15 amino acids. Germline CDR1 is ENHRY and CDR2 is SYGVKD. The J segment lost 1 base and the V segment lost 7 bases, leaving 6 bases of the junction unmatched. The DNA for the CDR3 is TGTGCCATCACCCCGGACAGGGGGGGGAACACTGAAGCTTTCTTT. Translating it yields CAITPDRGGNTEAFF.

A few counts support this clone. This chain uses TRBV14 with TRBJ2-3; 7 bases line up with TRBD2. The trim removed 4 bases at V and 8 bases at J, leaving 15 bases unmatched. Germline lookup yields CDR1 SGHDN and CDR2 FVKESK. The CDR3 extends over 16 amino acids. The CDR3 is CASSLYAGLSLGTQYF. CDR3 nucleotide sequence: TGTGCCAGCAGCCTCTATGCGGGACTATCCCTTGGTACGCAGTATTTT.

The chain links TRBV7-2 to TRBJ1-2; 9 bases agree with TRBD1. The V and J ends lost 1 base and 9 bases, in that order; junction bases with no gene match: 9. The CDR3 loop spans 15 amino acids. Germline assignment: CDR1 SGHTA and CDR2 FQGNSA. The chain's CDR3 is CASSLGQTGGKSYTF. As DNA, the CDR3 is TGTGCCAGCAGCTTAGGGCAAACAGGGGGCAAAAGCTACACCTTC.

The rearrangement uses TRBV7-2 and TRBJ2-6; 9 nucleotides align to TRBD1. V lost 2 bases and J lost 1; bases outside the gene matches: 3. The length of the CDR3 is 17 residues. Germline CDR1 reads SGHTA; CDR2 reads FQGNSA. DNA of the CDR3: TGTGCCAGCAGCTTAAGAGGACAGGGGTCTGGGGCCAACGTCCTGACTTTC. Residues: CASSLRGQGSGANVLTF. The full variable domain, completed using reference TRBV7-2 and TRBJ2-6, is GAGVSQSPSNKVTEKGKDVELRCDPISGHTALYWYRQSLGQGLEFLIYFQGNSAPDKSGLPSDRFSAERTGGSVSTLTIQRTQQEDSAVYLCASSLRGQGSGANVLTFGAGSRLTVL.

J is TRBJ1-5 and V is TRBV7-8; tentatively, D is TRBD1 (5 bases). The CDR3 runs 15 residues. CDR1 and CDR2 (germline): SGHVS, FQNEAQ. V was pared by 0 bases and J by 8 bases, with 14 bases between. In DNA form, the CDR3 reads TGTGCCAGCAGCTTAGCGCAGGGTTCCCTAGAGCCCCAGCATTTT. This sequence encodes CASSLAQGSLEPQHF.

The chain has TRBV27 and TRBJ2-6; D gene unclear. Germline V gene sequence: CDR1 MNHEY, CDR2 SMNVEV (reference sequence). CDR3 size: 14 residues. Trimming took off 5 bases at V and 0 bases at J, with 5 bases between the two ends. For the CDR3, the DNA is TGTGCCAGCAGTGCCTACTCTGGGGCCAACGTCCTGACTTTC. Its translation: CASSAYSGANVLTF.

The V call is TRBV11-3, the J call TRBJ2-1; D remains unclear. Trimming stripped 1 base from V and 1 base from J, with 8 bases between. Germline CDR1 is SGHNT and CDR2 is YENEEA. CDR3 length: 15 residues. In DNA, the CDR3 is TGTGCCAGCAGCTTAGGAACCAGGTCCTACAATGAGCAGTTCTTC. This translates into CASSLGTRSYNEQFF.

This clone was seen a few times. The chain links TRBV19 to TRBJ1-1, with TRBD1 identical over 8 bases. Trimming cost V 5 bases and J 5 bases; bases outside gene matches: 4. Looked up from germline, CDR1 is LNHDA and CDR2 is SQIVND (reference sequence). The CDR3 loop spans 13 amino acids. CDR3 amino acids: CASSRQGRTEAFF. In nucleotides, the CDR3 is TGTGCCAGTAGTCGACAGGGGAGAACTGAAGCTTTCTTT.

The V gene is TRBV30, the J gene TRBJ1-2; 7 bases agree with TRBD1. The CDR3 sequence is 15 residues long. Per germline, CDR1 GTSNPN and CDR2 SVGIG (reference sequence). V lost 2 bases, J lost 3 bases, and 9 bases stayed unmatched. DNA for the CDR3: TGTGCCTGGAGTTTATCAGAGGGGGCTCACTATGGCTACACCTTC. It codes for CAWSLSEGAHYGYTF.

Only one count was recorded for this clone. The chain uses TRBV7-8 and TRBJ1-1; 7 bases line up with TRBD1. The CDR3 has 15 amino acids. The trim removed 2 bases at V and 0 bases at J, leaving 3 bases unmatched. Germline V CDR1 and CDR2: SGHVS, FQNEAQ. In nucleotides, the CDR3 is TGTGCCAGCAGCTTACTACAGGGGATGAACACTGAAGCTTTCTTT. Residues: CASSLLQGMNTEAFF.

The CDR3 sequence is CASSEFIVFSLNYGYTF. CDR3 bases: TGTGCCAGCAGTGAATTTATAGTTTTCTCACTTAACTATGGCTACACCTTC. J is TRBJ1-2 and V is TRBV6-1, with D hard to call. The V end lost 2 bases, the J end lost 1 base, and 17 bases lay between the germline ends. CDR1 is MNHNS, CDR2 SASEGT, per germline. The CDR3 contains 17 residues.

V gene TRBV5-4 combines with J gene TRBJ1-1; 7 bases map to TRBD1. The junction had 8 bases not matched to a gene; V was cut back by 8 bases and J by 4 bases. CDR1 SGHNT and CDR2 YYREEE come from the germline V gene (reference sequence). CDR3 length equals 13 residues. CDR3 region: CASHGRGTTEAFF. CDR3 sequence (DNA): TGTGCCAGTCACGGCAGGGGGACCACTGAAGCTTTCTTT. Full variable domain (missing parts from reference TRBV5-4 and TRBJ1-1): ETGVTQSPTHLIKTRGQQVTLRCSSQSGHNTVSWYQQALGQGPQFIFQYYREEENGRGNFPPRFSGLQFPNYSSELNVNALELDDSALYLCASHGRGTTEAFFGQGTRLTVV.

This chain connects TRBV5-6 to TRBJ1-5; 10 bases match TRBD1. The CDR3 is 16 amino acids. J was trimmed by 2 bases and V by 3 bases; bases with no gene match: 5. Germline values: CDR1 SGHDT, CDR2 YYEEEE. The DNA of the CDR3 is TGTGCCAGCAGCTCGGACAGGGGGGGAGGCAATCAGCCCCAGCATTTT. Protein: CASSSDRGGGNQPQHF.

V gene TRBV15 combines with J gene TRBJ1-1; D remains ambiguous. Germline CDR1 is LNHNV and CDR2 is YYDKDF (reference sequence). With 8 bases removed from V and 3 bases from J, the gap between germline ends came to 13 bases. The length of the CDR3 is 13 residues. Written as DNA, the CDR3 is TGTGCCACCCGGCGAGGGTTGGACACTGAAGCTTTCTTT. Amino acids: CATRRGLDTEAFF.

This clone showed up just once. CDR3 DNA: TGTGCCAGCAGCTTCGGACAGTTACTCTCTGGAAACACCATATATTTT. This codes for CASSFGQLLSGNTIYF. This chain joins TRBV5-6 and TRBJ1-3; weak D call: TRBD1 (6 bases). V lost 2 bases and J lost 0, with 12 bases in between. The CDR3 extends over 16 amino acids. Looked up from germline, CDR1 is SGHDT and CDR2 is YYEEEE.

This clone was observed a single time. V gene TRBV11-2 combines with J gene TRBJ2-1; 11 bases map to TRBD1. Per germline, CDR1 SGHAT and CDR2 FQNNGV. The V gene end was trimmed by 2 bases and the J gene end by 6 bases; junction bases not matched to a gene: 3. CDR3 length: 15 residues. For the CDR3, the DNA is TGTGCCAGCAGCTTATCAGGACAGGGGGCCAATGAGCAGTTCTTC. This gives the protein CASSLSGQGANEQFF. Combining the CDR3 with reference TRBV11-2 and TRBJ2-1 gives the whole variable domain EAGVAQSPRYKIIEKRQSVAFWCNPISGHATLYWYQQILGQGPKLLIQFQNNGVVDDSQLPKDRFSAERLKGVDSTLKIQPAKLEDSAVYLCASSLSGQGANEQFFGPGTRLTVL.